This entry lists 25 T cell receptor beta chains sequenced from one sample in a study of long-term antiretroviral therapy in people with HIV. Assay version v3.0 of immunoSEQ was used, and it was run at survey level. Clones were sequenced by immunoSEQ multiplex PCR, and TCRdb holds only the in-frame ones, with some missing. The top ten hold 10% to 15% of the sample, which has approximately 31,000 clones, about 90% seen once. Sequencing used unsorted PBMCs, obtained 1.1 years after starting antiretroviral therapy. Receptors originate from a man aged 18 to 29 with HIV.

The chain links TRBV30 to TRBJ2-7; the match to TRBD1 covers 10 bases. The CDR3 runs 14 residues. V shed 4 bases and J 4 bases; nucleotides not matched to a gene: 7. CDR1 is GTSNPN and CDR2 is SVGIG in the germline V gene (reference sequence). The DNA for the CDR3 is TGTGCCTGGAATGGACAGGGGGGAAGGTACGAGCAGTACTTC. Amino acid sequence: CAWNGQGGRYEQYF.

The chain combines TRBV9 with TRBJ1-5; D possibly corresponds to TRBD1 (5 bases). Germline CDR1 SGDLS, CDR2 YYNGEE. V lost 3 bases and J 2 bases, leaving 12 bases between the germline ends. The CDR3 loop spans 15 amino acids. CDR3 nucleotides: TGTGCCAGCAGCGCGGGCTTGGGGGGCAATCAGCCCCAGCATTTT. This sequence encodes CASSAGLGGNQPQHF.

The V call is TRBV7-2, the J call TRBJ2-4; the D gene is possibly TRBD2 (6 bases). Germline values: CDR1 SGHTA, CDR2 FQGNSA. The CDR3 length is 15 residues. Trimming took 3 bases from V and 6 from J, leaving 15 bases between them. CDR3 DNA: TGTGCCAGCAGCTTTGGCGGGATCGACCGAAACATTCAGTACTTC. Its protein is CASSFGGIDRNIQYF.

The DNA for the CDR3 is TGCGCCAGCAGCTCAGACGGGTTTTCGGCCTACGAGCAGTACTTC. This encodes CASSSDGFSAYEQYF. The rearrangement joins TRBV5-1 to TRBJ2-7, with D uncertain. The germline V gene has CDR1 SGHRS and CDR2 YFSETQ. CDR3 length: 15 residues. V lost 3 bases and J lost 2, with 15 bases in between. The variable domain in full, completed from reference TRBV5-1 and TRBJ2-7, reads KAGVTQTPRYLIKTRGQQVTLSCSPISGHRSVSWYQQTPGQGLQFLFEYFSETQRNKGNFPGRFSGRQFSNSRSEMNVSTLELGDSALYLCASSSDGFSAYEQYFGPGTRLTVT.

The chain has TRBV11-3 and TRBJ2-1, with D perhaps matching TRBD1 (5 bases). Germline loops: CDR1 SGHNT, CDR2 YENEEA. V was clipped by 5 bases and J by 5 bases, with 16 bases between them. The CDR3 sequence is 15 residues long. For the CDR3, the DNA is TGTGCCAGCAGCCCTCCCCAATCACAGGACAATGAGCAGTTCTTC. It codes for CASSPPQSQDNEQFF.

The rearrangement links TRBV2 to TRBJ1-1, with D perhaps TRBD1 (6 bases). CDR3 length: 14 residues. Deletions cut 7 bases from V and 0 bases from J, with 12 bases between. Germline V gene data show CDR1 as SNHLY and CDR2 as FYNNEI. CDR3 bases: TGTGCCAGCAAATCGACAGGAATGAACACTGAAGCTTTCTTT. Translated, it gives CASKSTGMNTEAFF.

This sequence joins TRBV7-9 and TRBJ2-7; 8 bases agree with TRBD1. The CDR3 is 14 amino acids. CDR1 is SEHNR and CDR2 is FQNEAQ in the germline V gene (reference sequence). With 4 bases clipped from V and 2 bases from J, the junction kept 4 bases outside the gene matches. CDR3 DNA sequence: TGTGCCAGCAGCTCAAGGACAGGGACCTACGAGCAGTACTTC. It encodes CASSSRTGTYEQYF.

This clone is a singleton in its sample. The V and J genes are TRBV12-2 and TRBJ2-7. TRBV12-2 is assigned pseudogene status. This CDR3 has 12 residues. The CDR3 DNA reads TGTGCAAGTCGCCCGGATGAGTACGAGCAGTACTTC. Translated, it gives CASRPDEYEQYF.

DNA for the CDR3: TGTGCCAGCAGCTTTGCTGGGGGCGGAAACACCATATATTTT. This gives the protein CASSFAGGGNTIYF. The chain links TRBV7-2 to TRBJ1-3; tentatively, D is TRBD1 (6 bases). The CDR3 has 14 residues. The V gene's germline CDR1 is SGHTA and CDR2 FQGNSA. The V and J ends lost 3 bases and 4 bases respectively, with 10 bases between them.

The V and J genes are TRBV29-1 and TRBJ2-1; TRBD1 might be the D (5 bases). V gave up 7 bases and J gave up 3 bases, with 13 bases separating them. The CDR3 loop spans 13 amino acids. The germline V gene has CDR1 SQVTM and CDR2 ANQGSEA. The CDR3 DNA follows: TGCAGCGCCACGGGTGACAGCTACAATGAGCAGTTCTTC. Protein sequence: CSATGDSYNEQFF.

This clone was recorded a few times. This chain links TRBV6-4 with TRBJ2-2; perhaps TRBD2 as D (6 bases). Deletions cut 4 bases from V and 3 bases from J, with 6 bases between. Germline lookup yields CDR1 MRHNA and CDR2 SNTAGT. The CDR3 runs 13 residues. The CDR3 DNA reads as TGTGCCAGCAGTGCGGGGGACACCGGGGAGCTGTTTTTT. Residues: CASSAGDTGELFF.

The chain links TRBV18 to TRBJ2-1, with TRBD2 matching 13 bases. This CDR3 region has 16 residues. V lost 2 bases, J lost 7 bases, and 5 bases stayed unmatched. CDR1 and CDR2 from the germline V gene are KGHSH and LQKENI. The CDR3 nucleotides read TGTGCCAGCTCACCAAAAGGACTAGCGGGGGCTAATGAGCAGTTCTTC. This translates into CASSPKGLAGANEQFF.

The J gene is TRBJ2-7, the V gene TRBV27, with 11 bases identical to TRBD1. The V gene end was trimmed by 2 bases and the J gene end by 7 bases; junction bases not matched to a gene: 4. The CDR3 has 14 residues. Germline CDR1 reads MNHEY; CDR2 reads SMNVEV (reference sequence). The CDR3 protein is CASSLGTGGGEQYF. Written as DNA, the CDR3 is TGTGCCAGCAGTTTAGGGACAGGGGGTGGGGAGCAGTACTTC.

By share, this clone counts as medium-sized. CDR3 nucleotide sequence: TGTGCCAGCAGTGAGGACCGCAGACAAGAGACCCAGTACTTC. Its protein product is CASSEDRRQETQYF. The V gene is TRBV2, the J gene TRBJ2-5; unclear D gene. The ends were cut back, 3 bases at V and 2 bases at J, with 10 bases in the middle. Germline values: CDR1 SNHLY, CDR2 FYNNEI. This CDR3 has 14 amino acids. Looking up the rest from reference TRBV2 and TRBJ2-5 gives the full variable domain: EPEVTQTPSHQVTQMGQEVILRCVPISNHLYFYWYRQILGQKVEFLVSFYNNEISEKSEIFDDQFSVERPDGSNFTLKIRSTKLEDSAMYFCASSEDRRQETQYFGPGTRLLVL.

This clone came up once. The V and J genes are TRBV29-1 and TRBJ1-4, with 7 bases fitting TRBD1. From germline, CDR1 is SQVTM and CDR2 ANQGSEA. This CDR3 region has 12 residues. CDR3 DNA: TGCAGTGTCGGACAGGCTAATGAAAAACTGTTTTTT. Its translation is CSVGQANEKLFF.

The CDR3: CASTPAGALGTQYF. As DNA, the CDR3 is TGTGCCAGCACCCCAGCGGGAGCCTTGGGGACGCAGTATTTT. The chain carries TRBV9 and TRBJ2-3; 8 bases match TRBD2. V lost 6 bases, J lost 9 bases, and 12 bases stayed unmatched. Per the germline V gene, CDR1 is SGDLS and CDR2 is YYNGEE. The length of the CDR3 is 14 residues.

The gene calls are TRBV7-9 and TRBJ1-2; D might be TRBD1 (5 bases). The germline V gene encodes CDR1 SEHNR and CDR2 FQNEAQ (reference sequence). The CDR3 contains 13 residues. Trimming shortened V by 2 bases and J by 7 bases, and 11 bases separated the two germline ends. Here the CDR3 reads CASSLRPGSGYTF. In nucleotides, the CDR3 is TGTGCCAGCAGCTTAAGGCCAGGGTCTGGCTACACCTTC.

V is TRBV27 and J is TRBJ1-5, with TRBD1 identical over 10 bases. The J segment lost 5 bases and the V segment lost 2 bases, leaving 3 bases of the junction unmatched. There are 15 residues in the CDR3. CDR1 and CDR2 from the germline V gene are MNHEY and SMNVEV (reference sequence). This CDR3 reads CASSLVGTGDQPQHF. CDR3 coding DNA: TGTGCCAGCAGTTTAGTTGGGACAGGGGATCAGCCCCAGCATTTT.

There are a few counts of this clone. This rearrangement joins TRBV19 to TRBJ1-1; D is undetermined. The CDR3 is 13 amino acids. V gave up 3 bases and J gave up 5 bases, with 10 bases separating them. Germline V gene data show CDR1 as LNHDA and CDR2 as SQIVND (reference sequence). CDR3 sequence reads: CASSIGGWTEAFF. The CDR3 bases are TGTGCCAGTAGTATTGGAGGGTGGACTGAAGCTTTCTTT. Together with reference TRBV19 and TRBJ1-1, the CDR3 gives the full variable domain: DGGITQSPKYLFRKEGQNVTLSCEQNLNHDAMYWYRQDPGQGLRLIYYSQIVNDFQKGDIAEGYSVSREKKESFPLTVTSAQKNPTAFYLCASSIGGWTEAFFGQGTRLTVV.

The chain is built from TRBV13 and TRBJ2-2, with 8 bases that match TRBD2. V was clipped by 5 bases and J by 7 bases; unmatched bases: 6. Germline V gene lookup returns CDR1 PRHDT and CDR2 FYEKMQ (reference sequence). The CDR3 spans 14 residues. CDR3 DNA: TGTGCCAGCAGCCCCGGGAGGGTTAACGGGGAGCTGTTTTTT. Translated: CASSPGRVNGELFF. Supplemented by reference TRBV13 and TRBJ2-2, the full variable domain reads AAGVIQSPRHLIKEKRETATLKCYPIPRHDTVYWYQQGPGQDPQFLISFYEKMQSDKGSIPDRFSAQQFSDYHSELNMSSLELGDSALYFCASSPGRVNGELFFGEGSRLTVL.

In this sample, this clone turned up once. The chain is built from TRBV7-2 and TRBJ2-7; D is possibly TRBD2 (7 bases). This CDR3 is built from 16 residues. The V end lost 5 bases, the J end lost 1 base, and 18 bases lay between the germline ends. Germline V gives CDR1 SGHTA, CDR2 FQGNSA. The CDR3 loop reads CASSPRGGGESYEQYF. Here the CDR3 DNA reads TGTGCCAGCAGCCCCCGGGGAGGGGGGGAATCCTACGAGCAGTACTTC. The complete variable domain, with remaining parts taken from reference TRBV7-2 and TRBJ2-7, reads GAGVSQSPSNKVTEKGKDVELRCDPISGHTALYWYRQSLGQGLEFLIYFQGNSAPDKSGLPSDRFSAERTGGSVSTLTIQRTQQEDSAVYLCASSPRGGGESYEQYFGPGTRLTVT.

This clone was seen just once. This chain joins TRBV7-9 and TRBJ2-7; 9 positions agree with TRBD2. Per the germline V gene, CDR1 is SEHNR and CDR2 is FQNEAQ (reference sequence). The V and J ends lost 1 base and 2 bases, in that order; junction bases with no gene match: 12. The CDR3 has 18 amino acids. The CDR3 DNA sequence: TGTGCCAGCAGCTTAGAAGGGGCTAGCGGGACGTTCACCTACGAGCAGTACTTC. Protein: CASSLEGASGTFTYEQYF.

This chain uses TRBV30 with TRBJ1-2, with 8 bases aligning to TRBD1. CDR1 is GTSNPN and CDR2 is SVGIG in the germline V gene (reference sequence). With 4 bases clipped from V and 4 bases from J, the junction kept 8 bases outside the gene matches. The CDR3 is made up of 14 amino acids. For the CDR3, the DNA is TGTGCCTGGACCCGGGACAGGCAAACCTATGGCTACACCTTC. It codes for CAWTRDRQTYGYTF. Supplemented by reference TRBV30 and TRBJ1-2, the full variable domain reads SQTIHQWPATLVQPVGSPLSLECTVEGTSNPNLYWYRQAAGRGLQLLFYSVGIGQISSEVPQNLSASRPQDRQFILSSKKLLLSDSGFYLCAWTRDRQTYGYTFGSGTRLTVV.

The V and J genes are TRBV29-1 and TRBJ1-2; D is possibly TRBD1 (6 bases). CDR3 size: 11 residues. Germline V lookup: CDR1 SQVTM, CDR2 ANQGSEA. The CDR3 protein is CSSGENYGYTF. The CDR3 DNA is TGCAGTTCAGGGGAAAACTATGGCTACACCTTC.

The sample holds a few counts of this clone. The chain combines TRBV4-1 with TRBJ1-5; D gene unclear. The CDR3 sequence is 15 residues long. Trimming pared 0 bases from V and 0 bases from J, leaving 6 bases between. In germline, CDR1 is MGHRA, CDR2 YSYEKL. CDR3 nucleotide sequence: TGCGCCAGCAGCCAAGAGGAGGTTAGCAATCAGCCCCAGCATTTT. Residues: CASSQEEVSNQPQHF.